This is a list of T cell receptor beta chains from one sample in a study of cytomegalovirus exposure and HLA in healthy donors. TCRdb's table, derived via immunoSEQ multiplex PCR, lists solely in-frame clones and lacks some. This sample has under 95,000 clones, with around 8% found just once. Sequenced sample: PBMCs. Receptors originate from a middle-aged man in good health and CMV-seronegative. CDR3s include the opening cysteine and the closing phenylalanine or tryptophan. Each record gives: clone size, V gene, J gene, D gene, CDR3 DNA, CDR3 protein. The D gene is left open where the match is weak. Size values are once, few and many counts, or a class for expanded clones, and some rows have none.

abundance: once; v_gene: TRBV2; j_gene: TRBJ2-6; d_gene: NA; CDR3nt: TGTGCCAGCAGTGTGGGCAGCTCTGGGGCCAACGTCCTGACTTTC; CDR3aa: CASSVGSSGANVLTF
abundance: NA; v_gene: TRBV5-6; j_gene: TRBJ2-2; d_gene: TRBD1; CDR3nt: TGTGCCAGCAGCAGGGGGGGGACAGGGGGCCTCGGGGAGCTGTTTTTT; CDR3aa: CASSRGGTGGLGELFF
abundance: NA; v_gene: TRBV6-1; j_gene: TRBJ2-2; d_gene: NA; CDR3nt: TGTGCCAGCAGTGAAAGCCCCTGGTTGGGGGAGCTGTTTTTT; CDR3aa: CASSESPWLGELFF
abundance: NA; v_gene: TRBV11-3; j_gene: TRBJ2-7; d_gene: NA; CDR3nt: TGTGCCAGCAGCCCCGGGGTAGGACAGAGGGGCCACGAGCAGTACTTC; CDR3aa: CASSPGVGQRGHEQYF
abundance: few; v_gene: TRBV28; j_gene: TRBJ1-4; d_gene: NA; CDR3nt: TGTGCCAGCAGTTTACGACAGATAAATGAAAAACTGTTTTTT; CDR3aa: CASSLRQINEKLFF
abundance: NA; v_gene: TRBV9; j_gene: TRBJ1-3; d_gene: NA; CDR3nt: TGTGCCAGCAGCGTCGGCGCCGACAGTAGAAACACCATATATTTT; CDR3aa: CASSVGADSRNTIYF
abundance: NA; v_gene: TRBV5-6; j_gene: TRBJ2-3; d_gene: TRBD2; CDR3nt: TGTGCCAGCAGCTTGGTGGGGCTAGCGGAGAGCACAGATACGCAGTATTTT; CDR3aa: CASSLVGLAESTDTQYF
abundance: few; v_gene: TRBV6-5; j_gene: TRBJ1-1; d_gene: TRBD1; CDR3nt: TGTGCCAGCAGTCGAAGGACAGGGGACACTGAAGCTTTCTTT; CDR3aa: CASSRRTGDTEAFF
abundance: NA; v_gene: TRBV29-1; j_gene: TRBJ1-1; d_gene: NA; CDR3nt: TGCAGCGTCCAGGGAACCCAGCGCGCTGAAGCTTTCTTT; CDR3aa: CSVQGTQRAEAFF
abundance: few; v_gene: TRBV28; j_gene: TRBJ1-1; d_gene: NA; CDR3nt: TGTGCCAGCAGTGGAGGAGGGAACACTGAAGCTTTCTTT; CDR3aa: CASSGGGNTEAFF